The sequence of this T cell receptor (beta chain) was determined in a study of CD8+ T cells in alopecia areata. The overall study: The drug, oral tofacitinib, was given to treated patients at 5 to 10 mg twice daily.

The CDR3 contains 13 residues. V shed 4 bases and J shed 0 bases, with 7 bases lying between them. CDR1 and CDR2 from the germline V gene are SGHRS and YFSETQ. Findings and limits, study-wide: In scalp and blood, many expanded lesional clones persisted during tofacitinib. Sequenced scalp T cells also include alphabeta T cells resident in normal skin.

Noted treatment: oral pan-JAK inhibitor, 5-10 mg twice daily. Researchers gathered lesional scalp punch biopsies and peripheral blood from patients with alopecia areata. In each case, RNA was isolated and then reverse transcribed into cDNA as the sequencing template. Clones were sequenced by immunoSEQ multiplex PCR, and TCRdb holds only the in-frame ones, with some missing. The repertoire holds fewer than 110,000 clones, with 55% to 75% as singletons. With respect to this clone: The antigen remains undetermined.

The input for sequencing was CD8+ T cells sorted from blood, taken at approximately week 61, from a patient treated with tofacitinib. This clonotype originated in a human donor with alopecia areata. The chain carries TRBV5-1 and TRBJ1-1; no firm D call. The CDR3 bases are TGCGCCAGCAGCGGCCGCGTGAACACTGAAGCTTTCTTT. It is translated as CASSGRVNTEAFF.